These T cell receptor beta chains were read from a single sample in a study of shared T cell receptors in the human thymus. Profiled with immunoSEQ multiplex PCR; TCRdb holds only in-frame clones, not every one. The top ten clones hold around 0.01% of a sample with approximately 760,000 clones, roughly 88% of them seen once. This same sample was also taken into another study, of human thymus T cells.

Sequencing input: thymocytes. All receptors come from a girl in the first two years of life with a congenital heart defect. The CDR3 runs from the conserved cysteine through the conserved F or W. A D gene is named only where the DNA matches it firmly. A row's size may be missing; if present it is once, few, many or a size class.

>.|.|TRBV29-1|TRBJ1-1
TGCAGCGTTAAGGTGCGGGGGACCAGGGGCCATCGGACTGAAGCTTTCTTT
CSVKVRGTRGHRTEAFF
>.|TRBD1|TRBV7-9|TRBJ1-1
TGTGCCAGCAGCTTAGGGTGGTCGGGGACAGGGTTCCTCGGAACTGAAGCTTTCTTT
CASSLGWSGTGFLGTEAFF
>few|.|TRBV28|TRBJ1-6
TGTGCCAGCCAAGTTTATGTCCTTAACCGGGACAAAAGAAATTCACCCCTCCACTTT
CASQVYVLNRDKRNSPLHF
>.|.|TRBV5-1|TRBJ2-7
TGCGCCAGCAGCTTGCGGGAATCGCAGGAAAGACGCTCCTACGAGCAGTACTTC
CASSLRESQERRSYEQYF
>.|.|TRBV5-5|TRBJ1-1
TGTGCCAGCAGAAGAGAGGGTCTTTGCACTGAAGCTTTCTTT
CASRREGLCTEAFF
>.|.|TRBV4-1|TRBJ2-7
TGCGCCAGCAGCCAAGGTTCCGGTAGCTCCTACGAGCAGTACTTC
CASSQGSGSSYEQYF
>.|.|TRBV28|TRBJ1-4
TGTGCCAGCAGTTCCAATACAGGGATTAAAACTAATGAAAAACTGTTTTTT
CASSSNTGIKTNEKLFF
>once|.|TRBV2|TRBJ1-3
TGTGCCAGCAGTGAAGTTATCTCTGGAAACACCATATATTTT
CASSEVISGNTIYF
>.|.|TRBV6-5|TRBJ1-1
TGTGCCAGCAGTTACTCAGATCTGGGGGCTGGGGCTTTCTTT
CASSYSDLGAGAFF
>.|TRBD1|TRBV7-2|TRBJ1-3
TGTGCCAGCAGCTTCGGGACAGGGGCACTGAACACCATATATTTT
CASSFGTGALNTIYF
>.|TRBD1|TRBV7-2|TRBJ1-2
TGTGCCAGCAGCCTCCGGGACAGGAAGAATAGGCCATACTATGGCTACACCTTC
CASSLRDRKNRPYYGYTF